The 4 T cell receptor beta chains reported below all come from one sample, sequenced in a study of blood T cells in healthy people across ages. Primed by a sample-barcoded 5' primer and a J-beta primer mix, a second PCR proceeded for about 7 to 12 cycles. TCRdb reprocessed the 5' RACE reads via MiXCR and lists one record per CDR3 protein. The sample has around 690,000 distinct CDR3 sequences, about 53% seen once. The sample comprised blood. The receptors shown here come from a man between 60 and 75 years old in good health.

This chain uses TRBV12-3 or TRBV12-4 with TRBJ2-1, with a possible D match to TRBD1 (6 bases). CDR3 length: 16 residues. V was trimmed by 4 bases and J by 4 bases, leaving 17 bases between them. The CDR3 bases are TGTGCCAGCAGTTCTCAGTGGCAAGGGGGATACAATGAGCAGTTCTTC. Translation: CASSSQWQGGYNEQFF.

The chain couples TRBV11-2 to TRBJ2-5; 8 nucleotides line up with TRBD1. The J call may be mistaken, given a closer DNA end match to TRBJ2-7. The CDR3 spans 16 residues. Germline loops: CDR1 SGHAT, CDR2 FQNNGV. DNA of the CDR3: TGTGCCAGCAGCTTAGCCCTAGCAGGGGGCGACTACGAGCAGTACTTC. The encoded protein is CASSLALAGGDYEQYF.

About this clonotype itself: It may be a read error: a sequence one base away is much more abundant. The rearrangement links TRBV28 to TRBJ2-5; 9 bases fit TRBD2. CDR1 is MDHEN, CDR2 SYDVKM, per germline. The CDR3 length is 14 residues. The CDR3, as DNA: TGTGCCAGCAGCCCAGCGGGGGGTGGAGAGATCCAGTACTTC. Translating gives CASSPAGGGEIQYF.

About this clonotype: At one end the junction does not follow the germline gene, possibly because of a read error. The V and J genes are TRBV5-1 and TRBJ2-3; 10 bases are shared with TRBD1. Germline assignment: CDR1 SGHRS and CDR2 YFSETQ. This CDR3 comprises 15 residues. CDR3 region: CAGSPGTGATDTQYF. CDR3 in DNA: TGCGCCGGCAGCCCCGGGACAGGGGCCACAGATACGCAGTATTTT.